This T cell receptor (beta chain) originates from a study of early T cells in non-severe SARS-CoV-2 infection. This CDR3 has 16 amino acids. Germline trimming cut 1 base from V and 2 bases from J; bases unmatched to any gene: 4. CDR1 is MDHEN, CDR2 SYDVKM, per germline. TCRdb reprocessed the 5' RACE reads with MiXCR, giving one entry per CDR3 protein. Found here are under 90,000 distinct CDR3 sequences, around 15% of them singletons; the top ten hold 5% to 7.5%. This receptor was taken from an adult who was a healthcare worker with PCR-confirmed SARS-CoV-2 infection or an uninfected control (not recorded which). V is TRBV28 and J is TRBJ2-3, with TRBD1 identical over 9 bases. Sequenced material: whole blood. CDR3 nucleotide sequence: TGTGCCAGCAGTTTATCACAGGGGGCCTACACAGATACGCAGTATTTT. As protein: CASSLSQGAYTDTQYF.